A selection of T cell receptor beta chains follows, all from one sample in a study of identical twins. From the 5' RACE reads, TCRdb called clonotypes with MiXCR, one entry per CDR3 protein. The data show around 490,000 distinct CDR3 sequences, with about 22% seen just once and more than 0.4% held by the top ten. This same sample was also part of a study on yellow fever vaccine responses in identical twins.

Input material: CD4+ T cells sorted from blood. Receptors were obtained from a woman aged 18-29 years in good health. Both conserved end residues are part of each CDR3. The order of the fields is D gene, clone size, J gene, V gene, CDR3 protein, CDR3 DNA. The D gene is left open where the match is weak. Clone size appears in some rows only: once, few, many, or a class for an expanded clone.

-	few	TRBJ1-1	TRBV12-3/TRBV12-4	CASTTGREAFF	TGTGCCAGCACGACAGGACGTGAAGCTTTCTTT
-	many	TRBJ2-5	TRBV3-1	CASSQVPGGGETQYF	TGTGCCAGCAGCCAAGTTCCGGGTGGGGGAGAGACCCAGTACTTC
-	few	TRBJ2-2	TRBV12-3/TRBV12-4	CASSPFPGLETNTGELFF	TGTGCCAGCAGCCCCTTCCCGGGACTCGAAACCAACACCGGGGAGCTGTTTTTT
TRBD1	-	TRBJ2-2	TRBV2	CASIRQGASTGELFF	TGTGCCAGCATTCGACAGGGGGCCAGTACCGGGGAGCTGTTTTTT
TRBD1	-	TRBJ1-1	TRBV18	CASSHDRDTEAFF	TGTGCCAGCTCACATGACAGGGACACTGAAGCTTTCTTT
TRBD2	-	TRBJ2-3	TRBV7-8	CASSSYLTSGGQGNTQYF	TGTGCCAGCAGCTCCTATCTGACTAGCGGGGGGCAGGGAAATACGCAGTATTTT
-	few	TRBJ2-3	TRBV29-1	CSAPRGTDTQYF	TGCAGCGCACCCCGGGGGACAGATACGCAGTATTTT
-	-	TRBJ1-1	TRBV6-5	CASSTGLEAFF	TGTGCCAGCAGTACAGGACTTGAAGCTTTCTTT
TRBD1	-	TRBJ1-1	TRBV5-1	CASSPDRGLITEAFF	TGCGCCAGCAGCCCGGACAGGGGGCTTATCACTGAAGCTTTCTTT
-	many	TRBJ2-1	TRBV24-1	CASRAGNEQFF	TGTGCCTCCAGGGCGGGGAATGAGCAGTTCTTC
-	few	TRBJ2-5	TRBV6-1	CASSRFMWIQETQYF	TGTGCCAGCAGTCGTTTTATGTGGATCCAAGAGACCCAGTACTTC
-	-	TRBJ2-3	TRBV20-1	CSAFGKRADTQYF	TGCAGTGCTTTTGGAAAACGGGCAGATACGCAGTATTTT
TRBD2	few	TRBJ2-7	TRBV12-3/TRBV12-4	CASSAPAAGGKSGALFEQYF	TGTGCCAGCAGTGCCCCCGCGGCGGGAGGTAAAAGTGGGGCCCTTTTCGAGCAGTACTTC
TRBD1	-	TRBJ2-3	TRBV6-1	CASSGGTEADTQYF	TGTGCCAGCAGTGGAGGGACAGAGGCAGATACGCAGTATTTT
-	-	TRBJ2-1	TRBV7-6	CASSRMRGSLNNEQFF	TGTGCCAGCAGCCGGATGAGGGGGTCGTTAAACAATGAGCAGTTCTTC
TRBD2	few	TRBJ2-5	TRBV4-1	CASSPSGSGSRGETQYF	TGCGCCAGCAGCCCCTCGGGGAGCGGGAGTCGTGGAGAGACCCAGTACTTC
-	few	TRBJ1-2	TRBV7-9	CASSLDAVGYTF	TGTGCCAGCAGCTTAGACGCGGTTGGCTACACCTTC
-	-	TRBJ2-6	TRBV20-1	CSASPPAVSGANVLTF	TGCAGTGCTAGCCCCCCTGCCGTATCTGGGGCCAACGTCCTGACTTTC
-	-	TRBJ2-6	TRBV7-2	CASSPGLAGANVLTF	TGTGCCAGCAGCCCGGGACTTGCTGGGGCCAACGTCCTGACTTTC
-	-	TRBJ2-4	TRBV7-9	CASSLDMTLAKNIQYF	TGTGCCAGCAGCTTGGACATGACCTTAGCCAAAAACATTCAGTACTTC
-	few	TRBJ2-2	TRBV6-4	CASSDSPTPNTGELFF	TGTGCCAGCAGTGACTCGCCCACTCCGAACACCGGGGAGCTGTTTTTT
-	many	TRBJ2-2	TRBV5-1	CASSLEWGRTGELFF	TGCGCCAGCAGCTTGGAATGGGGACGCACCGGGGAGCTGTTTTTT
-	few	TRBJ2-7	TRBV10-3	CAISEPSPERSHSYEQYF	TGTGCCATCAGTGAGCCCTCCCCGGAGCGGAGTCACTCCTACGAGCAGTACTTC
TRBD2	-	TRBJ2-7	TRBV10-3	CAIGVGGTTYEQYF	TGTGCCATCGGGGTGGGAGGGACTACCTACGAGCAGTACTTC
-	-	TRBJ2-2	TRBV20-1	CSASSGINTGELFF	TGCAGTGCTAGTTCCGGGATTAACACCGGGGAGCTGTTTTTT
TRBD2	-	TRBJ2-1	TRBV20-1	CSARGGLAGRNYNEQFF	TGCAGTGCTAGAGGGGGACTAGCGGGACGGAACTACAATGAGCAGTTCTTC
-	-	TRBJ2-5	TRBV11-2	CASSSQRASRGAGTQYF	TGTGCCAGCAGCTCCCAGAGGGCTAGCAGGGGTGCGGGGACCCAGTACTTC
TRBD1	-	TRBJ2-3	TRBV6-6	CASSYSTGQGDHF	TGTGCCAGCAGTTACTCGACGGGACAGGGCGACCATTTT
-	few	TRBJ2-2	TRBV5-6	CASSFDMNTGELFF	TGTGCCAGCAGCTTTGATATGAACACCGGGGAGCTGTTTTTT
TRBD1	-	TRBJ2-2	TRBV2	CASSPGQGGGISTGELFF	TGTGCCAGCAGTCCGGGACAGGGCGGCGGGATTAGCACCGGGGAGCTGTTTTTT
TRBD2	many	TRBJ2-5	TRBV5-1	CASSLTGREETQYF	TGCGCCAGCAGCTTGACGGGGAGGGAAGAGACCCAGTACTTC
-	few	TRBJ1-1	TRBV29-1	CSVEAGGAFF	TGCAGCGTTGAAGCCGGGGGTGCTTTCTTT
-	-	TRBJ1-5	TRBV20-1	CSAGQTTNQPQHF	TGCAGTGCAGGACAAACTACGAATCAGCCCCAGCATTTT
-	-	TRBJ1-6	TRBV2	CASITESGDNSPLHF	TGTGCCAGCATAACAGAGTCAGGGGATAATTCACCCCTCCACTTT
-	many	TRBJ2-1	TRBV5-1	CASRYGGLGDEQFF	TGCGCCAGCAGATACGGGGGTCTCGGGGATGAGCAGTTCTTC
-	few	TRBJ2-1	TRBV2	CASSDLGSDQSNEQFF	TGTGCCAGCAGTGACCTGGGGTCAGACCAATCCAATGAGCAGTTCTTC
-	-	TRBJ1-2	TRBV27	CASSLKPAKYGYTF	TGTGCCAGCAGTTTAAAACCCGCCAAATATGGCTACACCTTC
TRBD1	-	TRBJ2-1	TRBV29-1	CSVEDQQGFRYNEQFF	TGCAGCGTTGAAGATCAACAGGGGTTTAGGTACAATGAGCAGTTCTTC
-	-	TRBJ1-1	TRBV20-1	CSARDILWGGAEAFF	TGCAGTGCTAGAGATATTCTATGGGGTGGAGCTGAAGCTTTCTTT
-	-	TRBJ2-1	TRBV24-1	CATSDIGDSYNEQFF	TGTGCCACCAGTGATATAGGGGACTCCTACAATGAGCAGTTCTTC
-	few	TRBJ2-1	TRBV6-4	CASSDRNSPYNEQFF	TGTGCCAGCAGTGACAGGAACTCACCCTACAATGAGCAGTTCTTC
-	many	TRBJ2-3	TRBV5-1	CASSLSLDTQYF	TGCGCCAGCAGCTTGTCCTTGGATACGCAGTATTTT
-	few	TRBJ2-1	TRBV29-1	CSTRINPLDEQFF	TGCAGCACCAGAATAAACCCGTTAGATGAGCAGTTCTTC
-	-	TRBJ1-2	TRBV15	CATSRSGRAYGYTF	TGTGCCACCAGCAGATCCGGAAGGGCCTATGGCTACACCTTC
-	-	TRBJ1-1	TRBV18	CASSPSGDPEAFF	TGTGCCAGCTCACCTTCAGGGGACCCTGAAGCTTTCTTT
-	many	TRBJ1-1	TRBV7-9	CASSLVTAEAFF	TGTGCCAGCAGCTTAGTAACAGCTGAAGCTTTCTTT
TRBD1	-	TRBJ1-1	TRBV6-1	CASFYRGTEAFF	TGTGCCAGCTTCTACAGGGGAACTGAAGCTTTCTTT
-	few	TRBJ2-1	TRBV5-1	CASSLEINEQFF	TGCGCCAGCAGCTTGGAAATAAATGAGCAGTTCTTC
-	-	TRBJ2-3	TRBV12-3/TRBV12-4	CASSRGSFRTDTQYF	TGTGCCAGCAGCCGGGGGAGTTTCCGCACAGATACGCAGTATTTT
TRBD2	-	TRBJ2-7	TRBV18	CASSPETSGSEQYF	TGTGCCAGCTCACCGGAGACTAGCGGGAGCGAGCAGTACTTC
TRBD1	few	TRBJ2-4	TRBV20-1	CSARDTGTGKNIQYF	TGCAGTGCTAGAGATACCGGGACAGGCAAAAACATTCAGTACTTC
-	-	TRBJ2-7	TRBV12-3/TRBV12-4	CASRLAREGTYEQYF	TGTGCCAGCAGATTAGCGAGAGAGGGGACCTACGAGCAGTACTTC
-	few	TRBJ2-7	TRBV2	CASRQVYEQYF	TGTGCCAGCAGACAAGTCTACGAGCAGTACTTC
TRBD1	-	TRBJ1-1	TRBV10-2	CASRNTMTGTEAFF	TGCGCCAGCAGGAACACAATGACAGGGACTGAAGCTTTCTTT